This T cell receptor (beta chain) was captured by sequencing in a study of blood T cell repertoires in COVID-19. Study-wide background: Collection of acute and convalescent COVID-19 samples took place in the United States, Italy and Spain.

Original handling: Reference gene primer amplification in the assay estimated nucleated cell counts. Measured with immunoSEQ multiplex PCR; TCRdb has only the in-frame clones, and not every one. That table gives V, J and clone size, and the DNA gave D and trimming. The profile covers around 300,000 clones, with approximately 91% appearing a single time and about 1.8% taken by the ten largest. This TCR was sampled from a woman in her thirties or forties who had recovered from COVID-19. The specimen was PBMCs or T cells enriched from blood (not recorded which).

The CDR3 DNA is TGTGCCAGCAGCTCCCCGAGACAGGGGGCTAACAATGAGCAGTTCTTC. Translating it yields CASSSPRQGANNEQFF. V is TRBV7-8 and J is TRBJ2-1; TRBD1 matches at 10 bases. The CDR3 sequence is 16 residues long. Unmatched junction bases numbered 8, after V lost 4 bases and J lost 5 bases. The germline gives CDR1 SGHVS, CDR2 FQNEAQ.